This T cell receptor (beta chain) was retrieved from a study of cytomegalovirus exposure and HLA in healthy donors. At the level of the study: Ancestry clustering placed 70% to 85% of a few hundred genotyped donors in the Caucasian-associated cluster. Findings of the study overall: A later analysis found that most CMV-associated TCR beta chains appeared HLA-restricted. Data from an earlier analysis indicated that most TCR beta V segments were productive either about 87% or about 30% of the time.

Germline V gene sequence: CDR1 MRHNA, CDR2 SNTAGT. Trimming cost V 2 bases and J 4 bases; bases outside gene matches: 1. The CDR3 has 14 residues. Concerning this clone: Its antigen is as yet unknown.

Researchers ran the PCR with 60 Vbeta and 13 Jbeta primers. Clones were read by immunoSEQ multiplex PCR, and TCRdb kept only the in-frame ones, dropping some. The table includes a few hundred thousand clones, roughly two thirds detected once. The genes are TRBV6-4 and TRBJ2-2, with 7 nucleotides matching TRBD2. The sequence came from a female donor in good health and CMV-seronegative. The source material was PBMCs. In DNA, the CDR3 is TGTGCCAGCAGTGACGGGAGGGGCACCGGGGAGCTGTTTTTT. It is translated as CASSDGRGTGELFF.